Listed here is a single T cell receptor beta chain. A few counts support this clone. Its binding antigen is unknown. Base qualities are not at hand, and no much larger clone is one base apart. TCRbeta CDR3 regions were amplified from genomic DNA using the immunoSEQ Assay, a bias-controlled multiplex PCR. In the paper's pipeline: The number of nucleated cells in each sample was estimated by amplification of reference gene primers within the assay. To quantify the absolute abundance of each unique TCRbeta CDR3 rearrangement, sequence reads were collapsed and filtered. For each sample, productive Simpson clonality was calculated by taking the square root of Simpson's diversity index across productive rearrangements. The clones in this table, taken by TCRdb from immuneACCESS, are in-frame only. Not every clone is retained; where verified, under half of the shortfall comes from an unresolved V gene, and the cause of the rest is unknown. The D gene and trimming were derived from the DNA, and the V and J assignments and clone size from that table. The sample table holds 65,000 to 80,000 clones, of which over 80% were seen once. The ten largest clones take up around 8% of the sample.

The CDR3 contains 11 residues, cysteine and phenylalanine counted. The entry retains the CDR3 DNA only, 33 bases that are in frame from base 1. V is reduced by 9 bases and J by 6 bases, leaving a spacing of 10 bases between them. CDR1 and CDR2 are drawn from the germline V gene (reference sequence): MNHEY, SMNVEV. Collaborating institutions collected whole blood in K2EDTA tubes following their own protocols. For TCRbeta analysis, collaborators shipped samples in one of three forms: frozen whole blood, isolated PBMCs, or DNA extracted from either of those sample types. The source of the sample is a study of blood T cell repertoires in COVID-19 (dated by TCRdb to the early 2020s). The study in broad terms: The collaborator samples originated in the United States, Italy and Spain and spanned the acute and convalescent phases of COVID-19. The prospective study material was composed of cDNA or gDNA derived from T cells, B-cell-depleted T cells, or PBMCs. Deeply sampled blood TCRbeta repertoires from subjects exposed to, actively infected with, or recovered from COVID-19 were included in the dataset. The repertoires were released in a freely available public database meant as a resource for research on the immune response to SARS-CoV-2. The samples were drawn from the first 160 participants of the ongoing ImmuneRACE study and from under 1,500 subjects provided by 6 global collaborators. A de-identified subject ID, COVID-19 status, age in years and sex were almost always included in the sample metadata. Where available, HLA class I and class II types were taken from metadata supplied by the sample provider and were not determined by assay-based typing. Broader findings and caveats from the paper: How much clinical and demographic metadata was included differed by source and by participant, and the metadata was provided uncurated.

The TCR sequence derives from a man in his fifties with active COVID-19. In this chain, TRBV27 is recombined with TRBJ2-3; TRBD2 is possibly the D segment (5 matching bases). Input material: peripheral blood. The CDR3 protein sequence reads: CASLGVDTQYF. The DNA sequence is as follows: TGTGCCAGTTTGGGAGTGGATACGCAGTATTTT.